The T cell receptor beta chain described here comes from a study of blood T cell repertoires in COVID-19. Source study methods: Reference gene primer amplification gave estimated nucleated cell counts. The data were produced by immunoSEQ multiplex PCR, yet TCRdb's version contains in-frame clones alone and is incomplete. V, J and clone size reflect that table, while D and trimming were determined from the DNA. The table includes 150,000 to 200,000 clones, roughly four fifths detected once. Trimming stripped 4 bases from V and 0 bases from J, with 12 bases between. The CDR3 loop spans 15 amino acids. The germline CDR1 and CDR2 sequences are SGHRS and YFSETQ.

This chain links TRBV5-1 with TRBJ2-3; TRBD1 is a possible D gene (5 bases). The sequenced material came from peripheral blood. The receptor's source is a woman aged 30 to 39 with acute or convalescent COVID-19. CDR3 in amino acids: CASSEQGHSTDTQYF. CDR3 nucleotides: TGCGCCAGCAGCGAGCAGGGTCACAGCACAGATACGCAGTATTTT.